This T cell receptor beta chain was obtained from a study of Graves' ophthalmopathy and Graves' hyperthyroidism. The authors amplified TCR beta CDR3 regions from RNA transcripts. Following a first-round RT-PCR that used HTBI primers, a second-round multiplex PCR was carried out. TCRdb fed the multiplex PCR reads into MiXCR, producing one record per CDR3 protein. The sample consists of hundreds of thousands of distinct CDR3 sequences, less than 55% of them appearing once. The CDR3 contains 11 residues. The V gene's germline CDR1 is DFQATT and CDR2 SNEGSKA (reference sequence). V was shortened by 3 bases and J by 13 bases, with 16 bases between the two germline ends.

This TCR was sampled from an adult man with Graves' ophthalmopathy. The V gene is TRBV20-1, the J gene TRBJ2-7; perhaps TRBD1 as D (6 bases). Input material: peripheral blood. CDR3 in DNA: TGCAGTGCTAGTGATCCTATACAGGGATACTTC. It encodes CSASDPIQGYF.